A single sample gave rise to the 13 T cell receptor beta chains below, sequenced in a study of T cell responses to AZD1222 COVID-19 vaccine. Profiling relied on immunoSEQ multiplex PCR, and the TCRdb table lists in-frame clones only, not all of them. The sample lists 120,000 to 150,000 clones, approximately 90% seen once, with under 5.5% in the top ten. The sample here was peripheral blood, taken on day 0 of AZD1222 vaccination. These receptors all come from an adult in good health.

The chain is built from TRBV28 and TRBJ1-2, with 9 nucleotides matching TRBD1. This CDR3 has 15 amino acids. Per the germline V gene, CDR1 is MDHEN and CDR2 is SYDVKM. With 5 bases clipped from V and 2 bases from J, the junction kept 6 bases outside the gene matches. The chain's CDR3 is CASSATGTGNYGYTF. The CDR3 DNA reads TGTGCCAGCAGTGCAACTGGGACAGGGAACTATGGCTACACCTTC.

V usage is TRBV7-8 and J usage is TRBJ1-2, with D hard to call. Germline lookup yields CDR1 SGHVS and CDR2 FQNEAQ. V shed 9 bases and J shed 0 bases, with 14 bases lying between them. The CDR3 spans 14 residues. This chain's CDR3 is CASTAGGPNYGYTF. The CDR3 DNA is TGTGCCAGTACGGCAGGCGGCCCTAACTATGGCTACACCTTC.

The rearrangement uses TRBV24-1 and TRBJ2-3; 8 bases match TRBD2. J was trimmed by 3 bases and V by 5 bases; bases with no gene match: 3. The CDR3 is 14 residues long. Germline V gene lookup returns CDR1 KGHDR and CDR2 SFDVKD. CDR3 coding DNA: TGTGCCACCAGTGCGTCGGGAGGGACAGATACGCAGTATTTT. Its translation: CATSASGGTDTQYF.

The rearrangement links TRBV7-9 to TRBJ2-5; a possible D gene is TRBD1 (6 bases). The CDR3 is 17 residues long. V was pared by 1 base and J by 4 bases, with 19 bases between. CDR1 and CDR2 from the germline V gene are SEHNR and FQNEAQ (reference sequence). The CDR3 spells CASSLGARQVSRETQYF. The DNA for the CDR3 is TGTGCCAGCAGCTTAGGGGCTAGACAGGTATCAAGAGAGACCCAGTACTTC.

The chain employs TRBV12-3 or TRBV12-4 and TRBJ2-7, with a possible D match to TRBD2 (6 bases). The V end lost 6 bases, the J end lost 1 base, and 10 bases lay between the germline ends. This CDR3 comprises 13 residues. The chain's CDR3 is CASSPRGSYEQYF. The CDR3 DNA reads TGTGCCAGCAGCCCTCGGGGGTCCTACGAGCAGTACTTC.

The chain has TRBV28 and TRBJ1-1; D is unclear. V lost 8 bases and J lost 0, with 13 bases in between. Germline CDR1 MDHEN, CDR2 SYDVKM. CDR3 length: 14 residues. DNA of the CDR3: TGTGCCAGCGGAGAGCCTCACCTGAACACTGAAGCTTTCTTT. Protein sequence: CASGEPHLNTEAFF.

This clone was counted between two and nine times. The chain links TRBV5-1 to TRBJ2-5, with 14 bases matching TRBD2. V shed 6 bases, J shed 1 base, and the junction held 11 bases outside the gene matches. The germline CDR1 and CDR2 sequences are SGHRS and YFSETQ. There are 18 residues in the CDR3. The CDR3 loop is CASISGTSGSLFQETQYF. CDR3 DNA sequence: TGCGCCAGCATCTCCGGGACTAGCGGGAGCTTATTCCAAGAGACCCAGTACTTC.

The genes are TRBV4-3 and TRBJ2-4; a possible D gene is TRBD2 (6 bases). The CDR3 extends over 16 amino acids. The ends were cut back, 0 bases at V and 0 bases at J, with 9 bases in the middle. Per the germline V gene, CDR1 is LGHNA and CDR2 is YSLEER. The CDR3 DNA reads as TGCGCCAGCAGCCAAGACGGGGGATTAGCCAAAAACATTCAGTACTTC. It encodes CASSQDGGLAKNIQYF.

This chain links TRBV7-8 with TRBJ2-1; D uncertain. Between the trimmed V and J ends, which lost 1 base and 9 bases, there was a span of 13 bases. This CDR3 comprises 14 residues. Germline V CDR1 and CDR2: SGHVS, FQNEAQ. CDR3 sequence: CASSLVSFTGEQFF. The CDR3 DNA sequence: TGTGCCAGCAGCTTAGTCTCCTTTACGGGTGAGCAGTTCTTC.

This chain uses TRBV4-1 with TRBJ2-1, with 9 bases matching TRBD2. Germline values: CDR1 MGHRA, CDR2 YSYEKL. With V trimmed by 0 bases and J by 1 base, 4 bases remained unmatched. The CDR3 extends over 17 amino acids. The chain's CDR3 is CASSQEGTSGSYNEQFF. The DNA for the CDR3 is TGCGCCAGCAGCCAAGAAGGTACTAGCGGGTCCTACAATGAGCAGTTCTTC.

The rearrangement links TRBV18 to TRBJ1-6; D is ambiguous. The CDR3 spans 17 residues. Germline V lookup: CDR1 KGHSH, CDR2 LQKENI. V lost 3 bases and J lost 6, with 18 bases in between. The CDR3 DNA reads TGTGCCAGCTCACCCCCTCTTACGACCGGGGTTAATTCACCCCTCCACTTT. It codes for CASSPPLTTGVNSPLHF.

The genes are TRBV19 and TRBJ1-5, with a tentative D call TRBD1 (5 bases). In germline, CDR1 is LNHDA, CDR2 SQIVND (reference sequence). This CDR3 has 12 residues. The ends were cut back, 8 bases at V and 7 bases at J, with 12 bases in the middle. DNA of the CDR3: TGTGCCAGTGCGTGGGGGGTGCAGCCCCAGCATTTT. It translates to CASAWGVQPQHF.

The genes are TRBV5-4 and TRBJ2-2; D is possibly TRBD1 (5 bases). The length of the CDR3 is 16 residues. The germline V gene encodes CDR1 SGHNT and CDR2 YYREEE (reference sequence). V lost 4 bases to trimming and J lost 0 bases, with 13 bases between them. The CDR3 region has the DNA TGTGCCAGCAGCCCCAGACAGTTTGCGAACACCGGGGAGCTGTTTTTT. It is translated as CASSPRQFANTGELFF.